This T cell receptor (beta chain) was captured by sequencing in a study of blood T cell repertoires in COVID-19. Study background: Nucleic acid was either cDNA or gDNA, and it came from T cells, B-cell-depleted T cells, or PBMCs.

In the authors' methods: Reference gene primer amplification in the assay estimated nucleated cell counts. Sequencing was performed with immunoSEQ multiplex PCR; in TCRdb, only in-frame clones are kept and a portion is missing. The V and J calls and clone size come from that table; D and trimming were worked out from the DNA. The sample contains about 88,000 clones, 87% of which appear only once. Points on this clone: Other DNA variants within this sample encode the same CDR3.

V shed 6 bases, J shed 1 base, and the junction held 7 bases outside the gene matches. From germline, CDR1 is MDHEN and CDR2 SYDVKM. The CDR3 contains 16 residues. The source of this sequence is a male donor with acute or convalescent COVID-19. Sequencing input: peripheral blood. The V call is TRBV28, the J call TRBJ1-4, with TRBD1 matching over 8 bases. This CDR3 reads CASSSRGRGTNEKLFF. The DNA for the CDR3 is TGTGCCAGCAGCTCCAGGGGGCGCGGAACTAATGAAAAACTGTTTTTT.